This entry concerns a single T cell receptor beta chain. TCRdb re-derived calls from the PCR reads in MiXCR, one entry per CDR3 protein. Among around 83,000 distinct CDR3 sequences listed, about half were seen once. This sample was taken from a study of CDR3 diversity in severe acne. Trimming pared 1 base from V and 8 bases from J, leaving 19 bases between. From germline, CDR1 is SGDLS and CDR2 YYNGEE. CDR3 length: 15 amino acids. This clonotype was sampled from a male donor with severe acne vulgaris. The chain uses TRBV9 and TRBJ2-7, with D perhaps matching TRBD2 (5 bases). Specimen: blood. As DNA, the CDR3 is TGTGCCAGCAGCGTACGACGGGGAGTACAGCCCCAGCAGTACTTC. As protein: CASSVRRGVQPQQYF.